A selection of T cell receptor beta chains follows, all from one sample in a study of cytomegalovirus exposure and HLA in healthy donors. Sequencing was performed with immunoSEQ multiplex PCR; in TCRdb, only in-frame clones are kept and a portion is missing. The table includes some 40,000 clones, approximately 92% detected once. The sample was PBMCs. The receptors shown here come from a man younger than 35 in good health and CMV-seronegative. Both conserved end residues are part of each CDR3. The D gene is left open where the match is weak. Clone size appears in some rows only: once, few, many, or a class for an expanded clone.

J	V	length	size	D	CDR3	DNA
TRBJ1-1	TRBV6-6	14	.	TRBD1	CASRPGGSNTEAFF	TGTGCCAGCCGGCCAGGGGGCTCGAACACTGAAGCTTTCTTT
TRBJ2-2	TRBV2	13	.	TRBD1	CASRTGGTGELFF	TGTGCCAGCCGGACAGGAGGCACCGGGGAGCTGTTTTTT
TRBJ1-1	TRBV6-5	12	few	.	CASSPSGGEAFF	TGTGCCAGCAGTCCCTCTGGGGGGGAAGCTTTCTTT
TRBJ2-1	TRBV6-1	15	.	TRBD1	CASTKGTGAYNEQFF	TGTGCCAGCACAAAAGGGACAGGGGCCTACAATGAGCAGTTCTTC
TRBJ2-5	TRBV11-2	17	.	TRBD2	CASSPAASGGARETQYF	TGTGCCAGCAGCCCGGCGGCTAGCGGGGGGGCCCGAGAGACCCAGTACTTC
TRBJ2-1	TRBV7-3	15	.	TRBD2	CASSPGTAGGDEQFF	TGTGCCAGCAGCCCAGGGACAGCGGGGGGGGATGAGCAGTTCTTC
TRBJ1-1	TRBV7-9	11	.	TRBD1	CASSWGTEAFF	TGTGCCAGCAGCTGGGGGACAGAGGCTTTCTTT
TRBJ2-7	TRBV27	14	.	TRBD2	CASSLRAGEDEQYF	TGTGCCAGCAGTCTAAGGGCGGGGGAGGACGAGCAGTACTTC
TRBJ1-1	TRBV7-3	12	.	.	CASGPGDTEAFF	TGTGCCAGCGGGCCGGGAGATACTGAAGCTTTCTTT
TRBJ1-2	TRBV6-1	15	.	TRBD1	CASSEIFGTGRGYTF	TGTGCCAGCAGCGAAATCTTCGGGACAGGGAGAGGCTACACCTTC
TRBJ2-2	TRBV5-4	16	.	TRBD2	CASSLMVAGNTGELFF	TGTGCCAGCAGCTTGATGGTAGCGGGGAACACCGGGGAGCTGTTTTTT
TRBJ1-2	TRBV9	15	.	.	CASSVPGQSSYGYTF	TGTGCCAGCAGCGTACCAGGACAGAGCAGCTATGGCTACACCTTC
TRBJ2-1	TRBV6-8	13	.	.	CASSYEARHEQFF	TGTGCCAGCAGTTACGAGGCGCGCCATGAGCAGTTCTTC
TRBJ2-2	TRBV5-4	18	once	TRBD2	CATLPQSSGRRDTGELFF	TGTGCCACTCTCCCGCAGTCTAGCGGGAGGAGGGACACCGGGGAGCTGTTTTTT
TRBJ2-3	TRBV5-8	15	.	.	CASSLGLSSTDTQYF	TGTGCCAGCAGCTTGGGACTTTCTAGCACAGATACGCAGTATTTT
TRBJ2-7	TRBV5-5	14	once	.	CASSFRTGTYEQYF	TGTGCCAGCAGCTTCAGGACTGGGACCTACGAGCAGTACTTC
TRBJ2-3	TRBV5-4	12	.	TRBD2	CASIGGEDTQYF	TGTGCCAGCATTGGGGGGGAAGATACGCAGTATTTT
TRBJ1-2	TRBV19	15	once	TRBD1	CASSRGTDSAYGYTF	TGTGCCAGTAGTAGGGGGACAGACTCAGCCTATGGCTACACCTTC
TRBJ1-5	TRBV30	14	once	.	CAWTDPQGGQPQHF	TGTGCCTGGACGGACCCGCAGGGAGGACAGCCCCAGCATTTT
TRBJ1-2	TRBV11-2	15	.	TRBD1	CASSLMGQGAYGYTF	TGTGCCAGCAGCTTAATGGGACAGGGGGCCTATGGCTACACCTTC